This is a list of T cell receptor beta chains from one sample in a study of T cell responses to AZD1222 COVID-19 vaccine. TCRdb's table, derived via immunoSEQ multiplex PCR, lists solely in-frame clones and lacks some. Among 200,000 or so clones listed, about 92% were seen once. Sample: peripheral blood, taken on day 0 of MenACWY control vaccination. The receptors come from an adult in good health. CDR3s include the opening cysteine and the closing phenylalanine or tryptophan. Each record gives: J gene, V gene, clone size, D gene, CDR3 length, CDR3 DNA, CDR3 protein. D genes are given only for firm matches. Clone size is stated in some rows and not others, as once, few, many or a class when expanded.

>TRBJ1-5|TRBV6-1|.|.|14
TGTGCCAGCAGTGAGACCCTGCAAGATCAGCCCCAGCATTTT
CASSETLQDQPQHF
>TRBJ2-7|TRBV3-1/TRBV3-2|once|TRBD1|15
TGTGCCAGCAGCTCCCGGGACAGGGCGCCTGGGGGGCAGTACTTC
CASSSRDRAPGGQYF
>TRBJ1-1|TRBV11-2|.|.|15
TGTGCCAGCAGCCGTTTTGGGGGGTGGAACACTGAAGCTTTCTTT
CASSRFGGWNTEAFF
>TRBJ2-5|TRBV7-2|.|.|15
TGTGCCAGCAGCTTAGAAACAGGAGTGCAAGAGACCCAGTACTTC
CASSLETGVQETQYF
>TRBJ1-3|TRBV5-1|.|.|13
TGCGCCAGCAGCTCGGGACCTGGAAACACCATATATTTT
CASSSGPGNTIYF
>TRBJ1-2|TRBV29-1|.|.|12
TGCAGCGTTGGCTGGGGGGGTTATGGCTACACCTTC
CSVGWGGYGYTF
>TRBJ1-2|TRBV5-4|.|.|14
TGTGCCAGCAGCCCGGGTGGGGGTCGCTATGGCTACACCTTC
CASSPGGGRYGYTF
>TRBJ1-5|TRBV28|.|.|13
TGTGCCAGCAGAAGGGCACAAGGTCAGCCCCAGCATTTT
CASRRAQGQPQHF
>TRBJ2-7|TRBV5-4|.|.|13
TGTGCCGTCCGGGGGACAAATCCCTACGAGCAGTACTTC
CAVRGTNPYEQYF
>TRBJ2-3|TRBV19|.|TRBD1|15
TGTGCCAGTAGTAGTGACAGGGGCTTTGTAGATACGCAGTATTTT
CASSSDRGFVDTQYF
>TRBJ1-6|TRBV7-2|.|.|15
TGTGCCAGCAGCTTAGGGACGGATGTCAATTCACCCCTCCACTTT
CASSLGTDVNSPLHF
>TRBJ2-5|TRBV28|.|TRBD2|15
TGTGCCAGCAGTTTTTGGCGGGGGGGGCAAGAGACCCAGTACTTC
CASSFWRGGQETQYF
>TRBJ1-6|TRBV3-1/TRBV3-2|.|TRBD1|14
TGTGCCAGCTCCGGACAGGGTATATACTCACCCCTCCACTTT
CASSGQGIYSPLHF
>TRBJ1-1|TRBV18|.|.|15
TGTGCCAGCTCACCGAGGGCAGGGCAGAACACTGAAGCTTTCTTT
CASSPRAGQNTEAFF
>TRBJ1-1|TRBV5-4|.|.|13
TGTGCCAGCAGGGTAGAAGGGATCACTGAAGCTTTCTTT
CASRVEGITEAFF
>TRBJ1-6|TRBV7-6|.|.|15
TGTGCCAGCAGCTTAACAAGCTCCTATAATTCACCCCTCCACTTT
CASSLTSSYNSPLHF
>TRBJ2-3|TRBV5-1|.|TRBD1|15
TGCGCCAGCAGCCGTGGGACAGATCGCACAGATACGCAGTATTTT
CASSRGTDRTDTQYF
>TRBJ1-1|TRBV6-5|.|.|13
TGTGCCAGCAGAAAAAGAGAAAACACTGAAGCTTTCTTT
CASRKRENTEAFF
>TRBJ1-1|TRBV21-1|.|.|15
TGTGCCAGCAGCAAAGAATTCCCGGGGAACACTGAAGCTTTCTTT
CASSKEFPGNTEAFF
>TRBJ1-2|TRBV7-9|once|.|14
TGTGCCAGCAGTCGGTTTGTGGGGCAGAATGGCTACACCTTC
CASSRFVGQNGYTF
>TRBJ1-4|TRBV6-6|.|.|13
TGTGCCAGCAGTTACGGGGTGGCAGGGGAACTGTTTTTT
CASSYGVAGELFF
>TRBJ2-3|TRBV7-2|.|TRBD1|14
TGTGCCAGCAGCTTGACAGGGGGCACAGATACGCAGTATTTT
CASSLTGGTDTQYF
>TRBJ2-3|TRBV19|.|.|15
TGTGCCAGTAGTATAGGTGGGGTCGGCACAGATACGCAGTATTTT
CASSIGGVGTDTQYF
>TRBJ1-3|TRBV6-1|.|TRBD1|15
TGTGCCAGCAGTTGGCGACAGGGGGCGGGAAACACCATATATTTT
CASSWRQGAGNTIYF
>TRBJ1-2|TRBV10-3|.|.|13
TGTGCCATCAGTGGAAGACAAGACTATGGCTACACCTTC
CAISGRQDYGYTF
>TRBJ2-7|TRBV7-9|few|TRBD1|15
TGTGCCAGCAGCTTCTCCGGGACAGGCTCCTACGAGCAGTACTTC
CASSFSGTGSYEQYF
>TRBJ1-5|TRBV5-5|.|.|15
TGTGCCAGCAGCTTGGGTAGTAATCGGGTCCAGCCCCAGCATTTT
CASSLGSNRVQPQHF
>TRBJ1-6|TRBV5-6|.|.|15
TGTGCCAGCAGCTTGACCCAGTCAACCAATTCACCCCTCCACTTT
CASSLTQSTNSPLHF
>TRBJ1-4|TRBV28|.|.|13
TGTGCCATAACCACAGGGATTAATGAAAAACTGTTTTTT
CAITTGINEKLFF
>TRBJ1-1|TRBV5-4|once|TRBD1|17
TGTGCCAGCAGCTTGGCCCTAACAGGGGGAGTGAACACTGAAGCTTTCTTT
CASSLALTGGVNTEAFF
>TRBJ2-7|TRBV2|.|TRBD2|15
TGTGCCAGCAGCGACGAGAGTAGCGGGGGTTACGAGCAGTACTTC
CASSDESSGGYEQYF
>TRBJ1-4|TRBV11-2|.|.|15
TGTGCCAGCAAACCAGGATGGGTGGGGTCTGAAAAACTGTTTTTT
CASKPGWVGSEKLFF
>TRBJ2-3|TRBV20-1|.|.|15
TGCAGTGCTAGTAAGCGTACTTTTGGCACAGATACGCAGTATTTT
CSASKRTFGTDTQYF
>TRBJ1-3|TRBV19|.|.|15
TGTGCCAGTAGTATGGACCGAAGCTCTGGAAACACCATATATTTT
CASSMDRSSGNTIYF
>TRBJ2-2|TRBV6-2/TRBV6-3|.|.|15
TGTGCCAGCAGTTACGTGACCCAGGTCCACGGGGAGCTGTTTTTT
CASSYVTQVHGELFF
>TRBJ1-2|TRBV5-1|few|TRBD1|14
TGCGCCAGCAGCTTATGGGACAGCAACTATGGCTACACCTTC
CASSLWDSNYGYTF
>TRBJ1-2|TRBV3-1/TRBV3-2|.|TRBD1|14
TGTGCCAGCAGCCAAGATGGCAGGGGGCTTGGCTACACCTTC
CASSQDGRGLGYTF
>TRBJ1-4|TRBV19|.|TRBD1|13
TGTGCCAGTAGTATAGATCAGACAGGGAAGCTGTTTTTT
CASSIDQTGKLFF
>TRBJ1-2|TRBV3-1/TRBV3-2|once|.|13
TGTGCCAGCAGCCAATCGACCGTCTATGGCTACACCTTC
CASSQSTVYGYTF
>TRBJ1-1|TRBV24-1|.|.|14
TGTGCCACCAAAGGACCCTCCCACTCCAGTGAAGCTTTCTTT
CATKGPSHSSEAFF
>TRBJ2-3|TRBV19|.|TRBD1|13
TGTGCCAGTAGGGACAGGGGCACAGATACGCAGTATTTT
CASRDRGTDTQYF
>TRBJ1-2|TRBV5-5|.|.|13
TGTGCCAGCAGCTTGGGACAGAACTATGGCTACACCTTC
CASSLGQNYGYTF
>TRBJ1-1|TRBV14|once|.|11
TGTGCCAGCAGCCAAGGGTATAGAGCTTTCTTT
CASSQGYRAFF
>TRBJ2-7|TRBV15|.|.|15
TGTGCCACCAGCAGAGATCTCGCCGTCTCCTACGAGCAGTACTTC
CATSRDLAVSYEQYF
>TRBJ1-2|TRBV6-5|.|TRBD1|13
TGTGCCAGCGTTGGGACAGGCGGCTATGGCTACACCTTC
CASVGTGGYGYTF
>TRBJ2-7|TRBV5-1|.|.|14
TGCGCCAGCAGCTTGCCGGGGTCGGCCTACGAGCAGTACTTC
CASSLPGSAYEQYF
>TRBJ1-3|TRBV7-2|.|.|18
TGTGCCAGCAGCTTGCGAAGGTCCCAGGGGATAACTGGAAACACCATATATTTT
CASSLRRSQGITGNTIYF
>TRBJ1-2|TRBV10-3|.|TRBD1|12
TGTGCCATCGGCGCAGGGGGGTATGGCTACACCTTC
CAIGAGGYGYTF